The source of this TCR beta chain is a study of cytomegalovirus exposure and HLA in healthy donors. Germline CDR1 is SGHDT and CDR2 is YYEEEE. There are 15 residues in the CDR3. V lost 2 bases, J lost 2 bases, and 12 bases lay in between. Samples came from healthy bone marrow donors. Whole-study results and caveats: According to an earlier analysis, most TCR beta V segments yielded productive rearrangements about 90% or about 30% of the time. Associated with cytomegalovirus, according to the listing, were around 170 TCR beta chains. Rarity marked most TCR sequences, yet some public TCRs occurred in many donors.

A multiplex PCR was run with 60 Vbeta primers and 13 Jbeta primers. TCRdb's table, derived via immunoSEQ multiplex PCR, lists solely in-frame clones and lacks some. There are 200,000 or so clones in the sample; roughly 80% occur only once, and around 6.1% lies in the top ten. This clone was picked up one time. Its antigen is not known. The receptor was derived from a woman aged 30 to 39 in good health and CMV-seropositive. The chain joins TRBV5-6 to TRBJ2-3; D possibly corresponds to TRBD1 (5 bases). The sequenced sample consisted of PBMCs. The CDR3 here is CASSFPQGLTDTQYF. The CDR3, as DNA: TGTGCCAGCAGCTTCCCCCAGGGCCTCACAGATACGCAGTATTTT.